This is a list of T cell receptor beta chains from one sample in a study of identical twins. Each CDR3 protein is one row after TCRdb ran MiXCR on the 5' RACE reads. This table holds some 900,000 distinct CDR3 sequences, 9% to 15% found once. These data were also reused for a study on yellow fever vaccine responses in identical twins.

The sequencing sample was made of PBMCs. The receptors originated from a woman younger than 30 in good health. The CDR3 runs from the conserved cysteine through the conserved F or W. A D gene is named only where the DNA matches it firmly. For some rows the clone size is stated as once, few or many, or as a class when expanded; others skip it.

cdr3_aa	cdr3_nt	v_call	clone_size	j_call	d_call
CASSMGGSTEAFF	TGTGCCAGTAGTATGGGGGGCTCGACTGAAGCTTTCTTT	TRBV19	-	TRBJ1-1	-
CASSSTSGRKYEQYF	TGTGCCAGCAGCTCCACTAGCGGGAGAAAGTACGAGCAGTACTTC	TRBV5-4	few	TRBJ2-7	TRBD2
CASSGSSGRASEQFF	TGTGCCAGCAGCGGTTCTAGCGGGAGGGCCAGTGAGCAGTTCTTC	TRBV7-6	-	TRBJ2-1	TRBD2
CASSPGLGLTEAFF	TGTGCCAGCTCTCCAGGTCTAGGTCTAACTGAAGCTTTCTTT	TRBV18	-	TRBJ1-1	-
CASSGIGRNTEAFF	TGCGCCAGCAGCGGGATAGGACGGAACACTGAAGCTTTCTTT	TRBV5-1	few	TRBJ1-1	-
CASSLGGKKTYEQYF	TGTGCCAGCAGTTTGGGCGGAAAGAAGACCTACGAGCAGTACTTC	TRBV28	once	TRBJ2-7	-
CASSALPGQGAKNIQYF	TGTGCCAGCAGTGCCCTACCGGGACAGGGCGCCAAAAACATTCAGTACTTC	TRBV6-1	-	TRBJ2-4	TRBD1
CASSDGEFTDTQYF	TGCGCCAGCAGCGACGGAGAATTCACAGATACGCAGTATTTT	TRBV10-1	-	TRBJ2-3	-
CASSSTVSGNTIYF	TGTGCCAGCAGTTCCACAGTCTCTGGAAACACCATATATTTT	TRBV6-5	few	TRBJ1-3	-
CSLRDAWDTQYF	TGCAGCCTCCGGGACGCATGGGATACGCAGTATTTT	TRBV29-1	-	TRBJ2-3	-
CAISVPRSEYGRDTQYF	TGTGCCATCAGTGTCCCCAGGTCGGAGTACGGTCGAGATACGCAGTATTTT	TRBV10-3	-	TRBJ2-3	-
CASSQPYEGGAEQFF	TGCGCCAGCAGCCAACCATACGAGGGGGGGGCGGAGCAGTTCTTC	TRBV4-1	few	TRBJ2-1	-
CASRSTGQGYGYTF	TGTGCCAGCAGGTCGACAGGGCAGGGCTATGGCTACACCTTC	TRBV6-1	many	TRBJ1-2	TRBD1
CSVGGRLAQFGEFF	TGCAGCGTTGGTGGTCGGCTAGCCCAATTTGGTGAGTTCTTC	TRBV29-1	few	TRBJ2-1	-
CASSLVAGMNTGELFF	TGTGCCAGCAGCTTAGTGGCAGGGATGAACACCGGGGAGCTGTTTTTT	TRBV7-9	-	TRBJ2-2	-
CASSLMLTGGSNNEQFF	TGTGCCAGCAGCTTAATGCTGACAGGGGGCTCCAACAATGAGCAGTTCTTC	TRBV7-8	-	TRBJ2-1	TRBD1
CASITRGGNTIYF	TGTGCCAGCATTACCCGGGGCGGAAACACCATATATTTT	TRBV6-2/TRBV6-3	few	TRBJ1-3	-
CASSPTRGYNEQFF	TGCGCCAGCAGCCCCACTCGTGGTTACAATGAGCAGTTCTTC	TRBV5-1	-	TRBJ2-1	-
CASSSRDRREETQYF	TGTGCCAGCAGTTCCCGGGACAGAAGGGAGGAGACCCAGTACTTC	TRBV12-3/TRBV12-4	few	TRBJ2-5	TRBD1
CASSQQLAGGSYEQYF	TGTGCCAGCAGCCAACAACTAGCGGGAGGGTCCTACGAGCAGTACTTC	TRBV4-2	-	TRBJ2-7	TRBD2
CASSQEGRGQAFF	TGCGCCAGCAGCCAAGAGGGGCGGGGACAAGCTTTCTTT	TRBV4-1	-	TRBJ1-1	-
CASSWLTQGSDTQYF	TGTGCCAGTAGTTGGCTGACGCAGGGTTCAGATACGCAGTATTTT	TRBV19	few	TRBJ2-3	-
CASSQYGAGANVLTF	TGCGCCAGCAGCCAATATGGGGCTGGGGCCAACGTCCTGACTTTC	TRBV4-1	few	TRBJ2-6	-
CASRRLAGLNEQFF	TGCGCCAGCAGACGACTAGCGGGACTAAATGAGCAGTTCTTC	TRBV4-1	many	TRBJ2-1	TRBD2
CASSLRDNNQPQHF	TGTGCCAGCAGTCTCCGGGACAACAATCAGCCCCAGCATTTT	TRBV6-5	-	TRBJ1-5	-
CAISDTGTGGNEQFF	TGTGCCATCAGTGATACCGGGACAGGGGGCAATGAGCAGTTCTTC	TRBV10-3	-	TRBJ2-1	TRBD1
CASGASGISDTQYF	TGTGCCAGCGGGGCTAGCGGGATTTCAGATACGCAGTATTTT	TRBV9	many	TRBJ2-3	TRBD2
CAITRGLAESSEQYF	TGTGCCATCACCCGGGGACTAGCGGAGTCAAGCGAGCAGTACTTC	TRBV10-3	few	TRBJ2-7	TRBD2
CASSSLGRGPTEAFF	TGTGCCAGCAGTTCTCTTGGCAGGGGGCCCACTGAAGCTTTCTTT	TRBV12-3/TRBV12-4	many	TRBJ1-1	TRBD1
CASSFVAYEQYF	TGTGCCAGCAGTTTCGTTGCCTACGAGCAGTACTTC	TRBV12-3/TRBV12-4	many	TRBJ2-7	-
CASSLRQGPQTDTQYF	TGCGCCAGCAGCCTTCGACAGGGGCCGCAAACAGATACGCAGTATTTT	TRBV5-1	many	TRBJ2-3	TRBD1
CASSLVGAPETQYF	TGTGCCAGCAGCTTGGTAGGGGCTCCGGAGACCCAGTACTTC	TRBV5-5	-	TRBJ2-5	-
CASRPGTSGDNEQFF	TGTGCCAGCAGACCCGGGACTAGCGGGGACAATGAGCAGTTCTTC	TRBV6-2/TRBV6-3	few	TRBJ2-1	TRBD2
CASGGGGLNTEAFF	TGTGCCAGCGGTGGGGGGGGCCTTAACACTGAAGCTTTCTTT	TRBV12-3/TRBV12-4	few	TRBJ1-1	-
CASSLGATPEETQYF	TGCGCCAGCAGCTTGGGGGCCACCCCCGAGGAGACCCAGTACTTC	TRBV5-1	-	TRBJ2-5	-
CASSPGGALNEQFF	TGTGCCAGCTCCCCTGGGGGGGCTCTAAATGAGCAGTTCTTC	TRBV6-2/TRBV6-3	-	TRBJ2-1	-
CASSLAGAEGTQYF	TGTGCCAGCAGCTTAGCGGGGGCTGAGGGGACCCAGTACTTC	TRBV7-9	few	TRBJ2-5	-
CASSSPRQGYNEQFF	TGTGCCAGCAGTTCTCCGAGACAGGGCTACAATGAGCAGTTCTTC	TRBV27	-	TRBJ2-1	TRBD1
CASSTDAISYNEQFF	TGTGCCAGCAGTACCGACGCTATATCCTACAATGAGCAGTTCTTC	TRBV2	once	TRBJ2-1	-
CATRLAGAWVSGELFF	TGTGCCACGCGACTAGCGGGGGCCTGGGTATCTGGGGAGCTGTTTTTT	TRBV10-3	-	TRBJ2-2	TRBD2
CAIKQTNQYNSPLHF	TGTGCCATCAAACAGACGAATCAATATAATTCACCCCTCCACTTT	TRBV10-3	many	TRBJ1-6	-
CASSSGKNIQYF	TGTGCCAGCAGTAGTGGGAAAAACATTCAGTACTTC	TRBV7-9	many	TRBJ2-4	-
CASSLVGGVSYEQYF	TGTGCCAGCAGTTTAGTTGGCGGGGTTTCCTACGAGCAGTACTTC	TRBV12-3/TRBV12-4	many	TRBJ2-7	-
CASSPWNNEQFF	TGTGCCAGCAGCCCCTGGAACAATGAGCAGTTCTTC	TRBV5-5	many	TRBJ2-1	-
CASSLSGSPSGIQYF	TGTGCCAGCAGCCTGAGCGGGAGCCCTTCCGGCATTCAGTACTTC	TRBV3-1	few	TRBJ2-4	TRBD2
CASSVAGGEREQFF	TGTGCCAGCAGCGTAGCCGGCGGGGAGCGTGAGCAGTTCTTC	TRBV9	few	TRBJ2-1	-
CASSEYSDSPLHF	TGTGCCAGCAGTGAATACAGCGATTCACCCCTCCACTTT	TRBV25-1	-	TRBJ1-6	-
CASSQRGAQYF	TGTGCCAGCAGCCAAAGGGGAGCGCAGTATTTT	TRBV3-1	-	TRBJ2-3	-
CSARTRLVGNTEAFF	TGCAGTGCTAGGACGAGACTCGTAGGTAACACTGAAGCTTTCTTT	TRBV20-1	-	TRBJ1-1	-
CASSAGVGGNEQFF	TGTGCCAGCAGTGCCGGGGTAGGAGGAAATGAGCAGTTCTTC	TRBV25-1	-	TRBJ2-1	-
CASSLVAGMGTGELFF	TGCGCCAGCAGCTTGGTCGCGGGCATGGGCACCGGGGAGCTGTTTTTT	TRBV5-1	-	TRBJ2-2	-
CSARVSEVNTEAFF	TGCAGTGCTAGAGTTTCCGAAGTTAACACTGAAGCTTTCTTT	TRBV20-1	-	TRBJ1-1	-
CASSQGQPYSNQPQHF	TGCGCCAGCAGCCAAGGACAGCCTTATAGCAATCAGCCCCAGCATTTT	TRBV4-1	few	TRBJ1-5	-
CAISGTASYNEQFF	TGTGCCATCAGTGGGACTGCCTCCTACAATGAGCAGTTCTTC	TRBV10-3	-	TRBJ2-1	-
CASSPDSPYGYTF	TGCGCCAGCAGCCCGGACAGTCCTTATGGCTACACCTTC	TRBV5-1	few	TRBJ1-2	-
CASSQEGGIDEKLFF	TGCGCCAGCAGCCAAGAGGGGGGGATTGACGAAAAACTGTTTTTT	TRBV4-1	-	TRBJ1-4	-
CASSYSSTASYEQYF	TGTGCCAGCAGTTACTCTTCGACGGCTTCCTACGAGCAGTACTTC	TRBV6-2/TRBV6-3	few	TRBJ2-7	-
CSAREGPANEKLFF	TGCAGTGCTAGAGAGGGTCCAGCTAATGAAAAACTGTTTTTT	TRBV20-1	few	TRBJ1-4	-
CASSPDSGGYTF	TGTGCCAGCAGCCCCGATTCGGGAGGCTACACCTTC	TRBV3-1	-	TRBJ1-2	-
CASSLVSDREQFF	TGCGCCAGCAGCTTGGTATCCGACCGCGAGCAGTTCTTC	TRBV5-1	-	TRBJ2-1	-